These 21 T cell receptor beta chains share one sample of origin, sequenced in a study of blood T cell repertoires in COVID-19. Assay: immunoSEQ multiplex PCR; the TCRdb copy retains only in-frame clones and omits some. The repertoire holds about 160,000 clones, with about 85% as singletons. Sequenced: peripheral blood. Source of these receptors: a human donor with acute or convalescent COVID-19. The donor label of this sample is uncertain.

This chain connects TRBV3-1 (or the pseudogene TRBV3-2) to TRBJ2-7; the D gene is possibly TRBD1 (7 bases). Germline CDR1 and CDR2: LGHDT and YNNKEL (reference sequence). This CDR3 has 15 amino acids. Trimming removed 2 bases at V and 3 bases at J, with 14 bases between. CDR3 region: CASSQKGGQIYEQYF. The CDR3 coding sequence is TGTGCCAGCAGCCAAAAGGGGGGACAGATCTACGAGCAGTACTTC.

The chain employs TRBV5-4 and TRBJ2-1; 8 nucleotides align to TRBD2. Germline-derived CDR1 and CDR2 are SGHNT and YYREEE (reference sequence). The CDR3 is 16 residues long. V lost 4 bases and J lost 6; bases outside the gene matches: 12. The DNA for the CDR3 is TGTGCCAGCAGCCTGCAGGGACTAGGGACGACCAATGAGCAGTTCTTC. This sequence encodes CASSLQGLGTTNEQFF.

This chain connects TRBV5-6 to TRBJ2-5, with D possibly matching TRBD1 (5 bases). Trimming removed 0 bases at V and 0 bases at J, with 6 bases between. The CDR3 runs to 14 residues. The V gene's germline CDR1 is SGHDT and CDR2 YYEEEE. Here the CDR3 reads CASSLGQYQETQYF. The CDR3, as DNA: TGTGCCAGCAGCTTGGGACAGTACCAAGAGACCCAGTACTTC. Full variable domain (missing parts from reference TRBV5-6 and TRBJ2-5): DAGVTQSPTHLIKTRGQQVTLRCSPKSGHDTVSWYQQALGQGPQFIFQYYEEEERQRGNFPDRFSGHQFPNYSSELNVNALLLGDSALYLCASSLGQYQETQYFGPGTRLLVL.

The chain couples TRBV6-2 or TRBV6-3 to TRBJ2-7, with TRBD1 matching 7 bases. Germline CDR1 and CDR2: MNHEY and SVGEGT. The CDR3 contains 16 residues. J lost 7 bases, V lost 4 bases, and 16 bases had no gene match. The CDR3 coding sequence is TGTGCCAGCAGTTCCAGACAGGGCGGACGGTTTGGGGAGCAGTACTTC. This encodes CASSSRQGGRFGEQYF.

The V call is TRBV5-1, the J call TRBJ1-1, with a possible D match to TRBD1 (6 bases). Trimming took off 3 bases at V and 5 bases at J, with 17 bases between the two ends. CDR1 and CDR2 from the germline V gene are SGHRS and YFSETQ. The CDR3 totals 15 residues. The CDR3 is CASSSGGEGGTEAFF. In DNA form, the CDR3 reads TGCGCCAGCAGCTCGGGTGGGGAGGGGGGAACTGAAGCTTTCTTT.

The V gene is TRBV9, the J gene TRBJ2-6; 10 bases are shared with TRBD1. The J segment lost 2 bases and the V segment lost 4 bases, leaving 3 bases of the junction unmatched. The CDR3 totals 16 residues. Germline values: CDR1 SGDLS, CDR2 YYNGEE. The CDR3 region is CASSQGTGAGANVLTF. The CDR3 nucleotides are TGTGCCAGCAGCCAAGGGACAGGGGCTGGGGCCAACGTCCTGACTTTC. The variable domain in full, completed from reference TRBV9 and TRBJ2-6, reads DSGVTQTPKHLITATGQRVTLRCSPRSGDLSVYWYQQSLDQGLQFLIQYYNGEERAKGNILERFSAQQFPDLHSELNLSSLELGDSALYFCASSQGTGAGANVLTFGAGSRLTVL.

The chain combines TRBV6-1 with TRBJ1-2; D is unclear. Germline V gene lookup returns CDR1 MNHNS and CDR2 SASEGT. The CDR3 sequence is 13 residues long. V was pared by 1 base and J by 12 bases, with 15 bases between. Here the CDR3 reads CASSEGRWVVHTF. CDR3 nucleotides: TGTGCCAGCAGTGAAGGCAGGTGGGTCGTGCACACCTTC.

The chain recombines TRBV29-1 with TRBJ1-4; the D is unclear. V gave up 4 bases and J gave up 5 bases, with 11 bases separating them. CDR3 size: 13 residues. CDR1 SQVTM and CDR2 ANQGSEA come from the germline V gene. DNA of the CDR3: TGCAGCGTTGCTTTAGGGAGAAATGAAAAACTGTTTTTT. Translating gives CSVALGRNEKLFF.

V and J are TRBV15 and TRBJ2-3; 11 bases fit TRBD1. Germline values: CDR1 LNHNV, CDR2 YYDKDF (reference sequence). The CDR3 consists of 17 residues. J was trimmed by 3 bases and V by 3 bases; bases with no gene match: 8. The CDR3 reads CATSSTPGQGVTDTQYF. The CDR3 DNA follows: TGTGCCACCAGCAGTACTCCGGGACAGGGGGTTACAGATACGCAGTATTTT.

This chain uses TRBV19 with TRBJ2-5, with D possibly TRBD1 on 6 matching bases. Germline V lookup: CDR1 LNHDA, CDR2 SQIVND (reference sequence). Between the trimmed V and J ends, which lost 3 bases and 4 bases, there was a span of 18 bases. There are 16 residues in the CDR3. The CDR3 spells CASSIIGGRTGETQYF. DNA of the CDR3: TGTGCCAGTAGTATTATTGGGGGCCGGACGGGAGAGACCCAGTACTTC. The entire variable domain, with the rest obtained from reference TRBV19 and TRBJ2-5, is as follows: DGGITQSPKYLFRKEGQNVTLSCEQNLNHDAMYWYRQDPGQGLRLIYYSQIVNDFQKGDIAEGYSVSREKKESFPLTVTSAQKNPTAFYLCASSIIGGRTGETQYFGPGTRLLVL.

The rearrangement links TRBV11-3 to TRBJ2-3, with 8 bases aligning to TRBD2. The CDR3 is made up of 15 amino acids. The germline gives CDR1 SGHNT, CDR2 YENEEA. Unmatched junction bases numbered 8, after V lost 6 bases and J lost 3 bases. CDR3 sequence: CASRRRGGRTDTQYF. CDR3 DNA: TGTGCCAGCAGGCGACGGGGGGGCAGAACAGATACGCAGTATTTT.

To note about this clone: The junction and the germline gene differ at one end; a read error may be behind it. For the CDR3, the DNA is TGTGCCTGGAGTCACCGTAGCGATCAGCCCCAGCATTTT. Translation: CAWSHRSDQPQHF. The rearrangement links TRBV30 to TRBJ1-5; D gene uncertain. The CDR3 consists of 13 residues. The germline gives CDR1 GTSNPN, CDR2 SVGIG (reference sequence).

The chain uses TRBV10-3 and TRBJ1-1, with unresolved D. V was trimmed by 0 bases and J by 7 bases, leaving 15 bases between them. CDR3 length: 15 residues. Germline CDR1 ENHRY, CDR2 SYGVKD. CDR3 in amino acids: CAISESGGRHDEAFF. The CDR3 DNA reads TGTGCCATCAGTGAGTCAGGCGGGAGACATGATGAAGCTTTCTTT.

There are a few counts of this clone. The chain combines TRBV7-3 with TRBJ1-3; D is unresolved. The V gene's germline CDR1 is SGHTA and CDR2 FQGTGA. This CDR3 comprises 17 residues. V was shortened by 5 bases and J by 0 bases, with 17 bases between the two germline ends. For the CDR3, the DNA is TGTGCCAGCAGCCCTCGCGGGAGTACGGGCTCTGGAAACACCATATATTTT. Translated, it gives CASSPRGSTGSGNTIYF. Filled out from reference TRBV7-3 and TRBJ1-3, the complete variable domain reads GAGVSQTPSNKVTEKGKYVELRCDPISGHTALYWYRQSLGQGPEFLIYFQGTGAADDSGLPNDRFFAVRPEGSVSTLKIQRTERGDSAVYLCASSPRGSTGSGNTIYFGEGSWLTVV.

This chain connects TRBV11-2 to TRBJ2-1; 7 nucleotides match TRBD1. V was clipped by 5 bases and J by 4 bases; unmatched bases: 8. The germline gives CDR1 SGHAT, CDR2 FQNNGV. CDR3 size: 15 residues. CDR3 sequence: CASSPRGQPYNEQFF. In nucleotides, the CDR3 is TGTGCCAGCAGCCCCCGGGGACAGCCGTACAATGAGCAGTTCTTC.

The genes are TRBV28 and TRBJ1-2; D perhaps matches TRBD1 (5 bases). The CDR3 sequence is 13 residues long. Trimming stripped 10 bases from V and 0 bases from J, with 12 bases between. CDR1 and CDR2 (germline): MDHEN, SYDVKM. The CDR3 here is CATKGVSNYGYTF. The DNA for the CDR3 is TGTGCCACCAAAGGGGTTTCTAACTATGGCTACACCTTC.

The chain links TRBV5-1 to TRBJ1-2, with 8 bases fitting TRBD1. V shed 5 bases, J shed 2 bases, and the junction held 5 bases outside the gene matches. CDR3 size: 14 residues. CDR1 SGHRS and CDR2 YFSETQ come from the germline V gene. DNA for the CDR3: TGCGCCAGCAGTGCAGGGGGCGCAAACTATGGCTACACCTTC. This codes for CASSAGGANYGYTF.

The chain joins TRBV3-1 (or the pseudogene TRBV3-2) to TRBJ2-3; TRBD2 matches 11 bases. V lost 1 base, J lost 5 bases, and 5 bases stayed unmatched. The CDR3 contains 16 residues. Germline CDR1 LGHDT, CDR2 YNNKEL (reference sequence). DNA for the CDR3: TGTGCCAGCAGCCAAGGGAATAGCGGGGGGGTAGATACGCAGTATTTT. Its protein is CASSQGNSGGVDTQYF.

This chain links TRBV18 with TRBJ1-1; 11 nucleotides agree with TRBD1. V shed 6 bases, J shed 4 bases, and the junction held 7 bases outside the gene matches. The CDR3 spans 15 residues. Germline V gene data show CDR1 as KGHSH and CDR2 as LQKENI. The CDR3 DNA is TGTGCCAGCTCCCGTGGACAGGGGGCGCTCACTGAAGCTTTCTTT. This gives the protein CASSRGQGALTEAFF.

The rearrangement links TRBV3-1 (or the pseudogene TRBV3-2) to TRBJ1-6; D may be TRBD1 (5 bases). V was clipped by 3 bases and J by 9 bases, with 21 bases between them. Germline CDR1 reads LGHDT; CDR2 reads YNNKEL (reference sequence). The CDR3 length is 17 residues. CDR3 bases: TGTGCCAGCAGCCACCGCGGGACTCCTCGCGGCGCTTCACCCCTCCACTTT. It specifies CASSHRGTPRGASPLHF.

This clone appeared a few times. V usage is TRBV4-1 and J usage is TRBJ1-1; 7 bases map to TRBD1. V was pared by 7 bases and J by 5 bases, with 7 bases of the junction left unmatched. Germline values: CDR1 MGHRA, CDR2 YSYEKL. This CDR3 contains 13 residues. CDR3 region: CASKRGLSTEAFF. CDR3 coding DNA: TGCGCCAGCAAAAGGGGGCTTAGTACTGAAGCTTTCTTT.